This record concerns one TCR beta chain sequence. V was clipped by 2 bases and J by 5 bases, with 12 bases between them. The V gene's germline CDR1 is GTSNPN and CDR2 SVGIG (reference sequence). This CDR3 has 13 amino acids. Methods used by the authors: CDR3 differences across clinicopathological groups were used to build a distant-metastasis classifier for papillary thyroid cancer. With MiXCR, TCRdb called clones anew from the PCR reads. The V and J calls come from TCRdb's annotation, not from the publication. The table records over 15,000 clones, over 20% of them present only once. These data come from a study of metastatic and nonmetastatic thyroid tumors. Patients were all untreated before their thyroid surgery.

The specimen sequenced was tumor tissue. The chain has TRBV30 and TRBJ1-2; D perhaps matches TRBD1 (6 bases). The sequence came from a female donor with papillary thyroid cancer or a benign thyroid nodule (not recorded which). Some clones in this sample may be carry-over from other donors' samples. DNA for the CDR3: TGTGCCTGGAGTTCCGGAACAGGGTATGGCTACACCTTC. Translation gives CAWSSGTGYGYTF.